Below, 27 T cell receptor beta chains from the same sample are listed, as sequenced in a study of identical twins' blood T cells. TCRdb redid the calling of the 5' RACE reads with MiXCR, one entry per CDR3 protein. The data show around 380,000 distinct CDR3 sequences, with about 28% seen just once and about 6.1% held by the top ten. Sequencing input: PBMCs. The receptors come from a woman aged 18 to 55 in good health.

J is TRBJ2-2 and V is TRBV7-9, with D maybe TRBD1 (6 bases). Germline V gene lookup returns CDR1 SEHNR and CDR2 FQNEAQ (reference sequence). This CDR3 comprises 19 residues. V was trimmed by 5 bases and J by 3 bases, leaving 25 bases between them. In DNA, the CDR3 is TGTGCCAGCAGCCTACCCCAAAAGGGGGTTAAGGTAGACACCGGGGAGCTGTTTTTT. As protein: CASSLPQKGVKVDTGELFF.

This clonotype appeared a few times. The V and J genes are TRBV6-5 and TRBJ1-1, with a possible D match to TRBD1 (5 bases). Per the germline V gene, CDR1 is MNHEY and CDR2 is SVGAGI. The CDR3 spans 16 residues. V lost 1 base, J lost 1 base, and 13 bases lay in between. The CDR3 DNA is TGTGCCAGCAGTTACTATACGGGACGATCGAACACTGAAGCTTTCTTT. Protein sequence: CASSYYTGRSNTEAFF.

The CDR3 spells CATDSGDTDTQYF. The DNA of the CDR3 is TGTGCCACCGACTCAGGGGACACAGATACGCAGTATTTT. J is TRBJ2-3 and V is TRBV7-9, with D possibly being TRBD1 (6 bases). This CDR3 has 13 amino acids. The germline gives CDR1 SEHNR, CDR2 FQNEAQ (reference sequence). With 10 bases removed from V and 2 bases from J, the gap between germline ends came to 13 bases.

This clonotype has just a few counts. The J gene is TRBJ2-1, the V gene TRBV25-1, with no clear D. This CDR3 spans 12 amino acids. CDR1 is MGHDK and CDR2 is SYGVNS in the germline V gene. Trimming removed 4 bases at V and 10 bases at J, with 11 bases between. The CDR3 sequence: CASSGPSREQFF. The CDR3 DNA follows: TGTGCCAGCAGTGGGCCCTCCAGGGAGCAGTTCTTC.

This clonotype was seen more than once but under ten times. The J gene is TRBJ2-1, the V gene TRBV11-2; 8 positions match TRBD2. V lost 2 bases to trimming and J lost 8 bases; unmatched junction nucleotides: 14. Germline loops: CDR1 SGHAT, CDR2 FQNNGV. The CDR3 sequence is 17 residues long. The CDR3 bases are TGTGCCAGCAGCTTATATGGCGGGAGGCTAGTAGAGGATGAGCAGTTCTTC. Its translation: CASSLYGGRLVEDEQFF. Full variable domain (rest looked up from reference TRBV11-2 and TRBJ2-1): EAGVAQSPRYKIIEKRQSVAFWCNPISGHATLYWYQQILGQGPKLLIQFQNNGVVDDSQLPKDRFSAERLKGVDSTLKIQPAKLEDSAVYLCASSLYGGRLVEDEQFFGPGTRLTVL.

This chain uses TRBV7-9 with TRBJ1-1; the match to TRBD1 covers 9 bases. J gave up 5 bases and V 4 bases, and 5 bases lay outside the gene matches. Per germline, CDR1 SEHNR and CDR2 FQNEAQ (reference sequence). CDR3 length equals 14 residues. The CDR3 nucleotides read TGTGCCAGCAGCTCTCCCGGGACAGGGACTGAAGCTTTCTTT. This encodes CASSSPGTGTEAFF.

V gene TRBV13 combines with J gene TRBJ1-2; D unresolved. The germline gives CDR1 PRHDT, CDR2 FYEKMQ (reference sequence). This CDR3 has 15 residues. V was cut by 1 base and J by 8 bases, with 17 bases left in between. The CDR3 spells CASSLAFSGDEGYTF. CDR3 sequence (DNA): TGTGCCAGCAGCTTAGCCTTCAGCGGGGATGAGGGCTACACCTTC.

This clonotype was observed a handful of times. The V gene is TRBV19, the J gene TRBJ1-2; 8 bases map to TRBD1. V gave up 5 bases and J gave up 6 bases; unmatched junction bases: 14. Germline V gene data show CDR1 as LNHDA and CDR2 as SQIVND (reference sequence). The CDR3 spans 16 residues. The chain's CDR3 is CASSLQLGTGTDGYTF. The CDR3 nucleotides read TGTGCCAGTAGTCTACAACTCGGGACAGGAACGGATGGCTACACCTTC.

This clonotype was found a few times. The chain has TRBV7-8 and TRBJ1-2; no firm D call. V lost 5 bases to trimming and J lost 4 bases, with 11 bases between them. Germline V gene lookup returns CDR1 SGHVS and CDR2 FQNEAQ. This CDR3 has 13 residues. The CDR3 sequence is CASSASSGYGYTF. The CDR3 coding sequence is TGTGCCAGCAGCGCCTCCTCCGGCTATGGCTACACCTTC.

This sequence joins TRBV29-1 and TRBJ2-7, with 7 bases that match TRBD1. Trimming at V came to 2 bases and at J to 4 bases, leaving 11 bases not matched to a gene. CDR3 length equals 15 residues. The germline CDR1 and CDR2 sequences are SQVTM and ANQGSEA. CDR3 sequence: CSVEQTGRGKYEQYF. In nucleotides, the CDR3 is TGCAGCGTTGAACAAACGGGCAGGGGGAAGTACGAGCAGTACTTC.

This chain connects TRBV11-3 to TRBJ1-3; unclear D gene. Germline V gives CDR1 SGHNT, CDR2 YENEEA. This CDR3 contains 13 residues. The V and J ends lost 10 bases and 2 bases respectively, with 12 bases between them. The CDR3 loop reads CATVDRAGNTIYF. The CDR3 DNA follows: TGTGCCACGGTCGACCGGGCTGGAAACACCATATATTTT.

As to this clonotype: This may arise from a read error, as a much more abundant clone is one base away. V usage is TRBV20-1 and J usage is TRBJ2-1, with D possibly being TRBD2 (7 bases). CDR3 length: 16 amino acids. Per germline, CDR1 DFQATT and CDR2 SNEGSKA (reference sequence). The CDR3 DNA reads TGCAGTTCTAGAGATTTTGGGGGGGCCTCGTACAATGAGCAGTTCTTC. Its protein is CSSRDFGGASYNEQFF.

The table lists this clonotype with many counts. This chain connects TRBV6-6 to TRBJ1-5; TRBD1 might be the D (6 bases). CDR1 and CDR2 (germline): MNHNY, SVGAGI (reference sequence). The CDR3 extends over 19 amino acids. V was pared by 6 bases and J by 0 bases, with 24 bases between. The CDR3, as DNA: TGTGCCAGCAGGCCCCGGGACACTAAGAGTGCTTATAGCAATCAGCCCCAGCATTTT. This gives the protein CASRPRDTKSAYSNQPQHF.

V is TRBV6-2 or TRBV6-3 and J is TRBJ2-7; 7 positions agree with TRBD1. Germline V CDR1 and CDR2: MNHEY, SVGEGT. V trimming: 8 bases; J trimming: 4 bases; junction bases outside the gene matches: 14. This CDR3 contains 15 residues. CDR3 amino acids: CASLGTVDSHYEQYF. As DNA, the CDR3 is TGTGCCAGCCTCGGGACAGTTGATTCACATTACGAGCAGTACTTC.

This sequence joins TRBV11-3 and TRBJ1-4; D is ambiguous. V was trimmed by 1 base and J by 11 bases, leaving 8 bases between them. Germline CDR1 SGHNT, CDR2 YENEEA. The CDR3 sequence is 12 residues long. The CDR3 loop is CASSLGKWKLFF. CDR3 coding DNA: TGTGCCAGCAGCTTAGGAAAGTGGAAACTGTTTTTT. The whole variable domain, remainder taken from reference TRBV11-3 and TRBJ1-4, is EAGVVQSPRYKIIEKKQPVAFWCNPISGHNTLYWYLQNLGQGPELLIRYENEEAVDDSQLPKDRFSAERLKGVDSTLKIQPAELGDSAVYLCASSLGKWKLFFGSGTQLSVL.

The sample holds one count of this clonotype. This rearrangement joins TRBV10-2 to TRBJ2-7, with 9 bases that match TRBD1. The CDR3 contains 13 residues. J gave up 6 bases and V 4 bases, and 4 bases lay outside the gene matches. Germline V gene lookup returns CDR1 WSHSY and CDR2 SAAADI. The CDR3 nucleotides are TGCGCCAGCAGTGGTTACAGGGGGCGCGAGCAGTACTTC. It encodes CASSGYRGREQYF.

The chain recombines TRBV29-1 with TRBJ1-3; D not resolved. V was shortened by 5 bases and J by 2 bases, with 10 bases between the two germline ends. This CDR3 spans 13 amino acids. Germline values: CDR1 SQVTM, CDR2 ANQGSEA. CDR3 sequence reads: CSVLLDPGNTIYF. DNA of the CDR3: TGCAGCGTTCTCCTTGATCCTGGAAACACCATATATTTT.

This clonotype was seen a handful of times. Here the CDR3 reads CASSYFPAKGDEQFF. Here the CDR3 DNA reads TGTGCCAGCAGTTACTTCCCTGCGAAGGGTGATGAGCAGTTCTTC. V and J are TRBV6-2 or TRBV6-3 and TRBJ2-1; no clear D gene. The V and J ends lost 1 base and 8 bases respectively, with 15 bases between them. Germline CDR1 reads MNHEY; CDR2 reads SVGEGT. The CDR3 is made up of 15 amino acids.

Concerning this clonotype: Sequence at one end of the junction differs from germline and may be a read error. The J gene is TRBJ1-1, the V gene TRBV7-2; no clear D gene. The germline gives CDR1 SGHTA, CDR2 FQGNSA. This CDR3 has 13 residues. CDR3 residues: CASSLVLNSEAFF. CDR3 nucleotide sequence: TGTGCCAGCAGCTTAGTACTGAACAGTGAAGCTTTCTTT.

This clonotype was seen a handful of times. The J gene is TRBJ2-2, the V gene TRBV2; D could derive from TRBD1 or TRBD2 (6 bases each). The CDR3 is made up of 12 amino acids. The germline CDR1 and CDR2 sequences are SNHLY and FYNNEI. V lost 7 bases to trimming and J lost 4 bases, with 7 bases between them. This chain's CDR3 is CASKGGTGELFF. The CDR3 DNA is TGTGCCAGCAAGGGGGGCACCGGGGAGCTGTTTTTT.

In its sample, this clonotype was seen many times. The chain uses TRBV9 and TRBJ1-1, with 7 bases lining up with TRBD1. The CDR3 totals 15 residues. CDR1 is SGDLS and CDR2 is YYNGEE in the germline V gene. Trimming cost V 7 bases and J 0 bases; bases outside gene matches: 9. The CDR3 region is CASSPQTGMNTEAFF. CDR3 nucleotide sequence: TGTGCCAGCTCACCGCAGACAGGGATGAACACTGAAGCTTTCTTT.

The CDR3 sequence is CASSPGQSEADTQYF. CDR3 DNA sequence: TGTGCCAGCAGCCCCGGACAGAGCGAGGCAGATACGCAGTATTTT. The V call is TRBV7-9, the J call TRBJ2-3; possible D gene TRBD1, 6 bases. This CDR3 comprises 15 residues. Per the germline V gene, CDR1 is SEHNR and CDR2 is FQNEAQ (reference sequence). V lost 5 bases and J 4 bases, leaving 16 bases between the germline ends. Complete variable domain (other parts from reference TRBV7-9 and TRBJ2-3): DTGVSQNPRHKITKRGQNVTFRCDPISEHNRLYWYRQTLGQGPEFLTYFQNEAQLEKSRLLSDRFSAERPKGSFSTLEIQRTEQGDSAMYLCASSPGQSEADTQYFGPGTRLTVL.

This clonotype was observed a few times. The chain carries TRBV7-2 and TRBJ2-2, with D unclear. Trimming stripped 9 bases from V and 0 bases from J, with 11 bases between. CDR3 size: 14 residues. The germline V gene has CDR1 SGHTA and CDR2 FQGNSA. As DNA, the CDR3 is TGTGCCAGAGAGAGTGGATCGAACACCGGGGAGCTGTTTTTT. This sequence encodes CARESGSNTGELFF.

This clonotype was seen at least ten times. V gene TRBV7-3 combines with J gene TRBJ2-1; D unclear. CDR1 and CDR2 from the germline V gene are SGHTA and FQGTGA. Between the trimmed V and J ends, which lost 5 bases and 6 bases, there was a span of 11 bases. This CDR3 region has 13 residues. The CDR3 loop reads CASSLTGPNEQFF. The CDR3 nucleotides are TGTGCCAGCAGCCTCACGGGTCCCAATGAGCAGTTCTTC.

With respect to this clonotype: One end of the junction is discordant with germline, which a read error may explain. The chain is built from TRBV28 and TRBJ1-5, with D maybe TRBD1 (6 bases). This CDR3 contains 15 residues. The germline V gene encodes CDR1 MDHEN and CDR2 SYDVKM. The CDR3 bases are TGTGTCAGCAGTCCTACAGGGCTAGGCAATCAGCCCCAGCATTTT. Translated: CVSSPTGLGNQPQHF.

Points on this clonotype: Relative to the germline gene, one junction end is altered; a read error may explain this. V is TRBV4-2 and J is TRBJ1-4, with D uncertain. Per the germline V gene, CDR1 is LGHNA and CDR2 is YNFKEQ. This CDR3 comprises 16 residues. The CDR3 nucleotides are TGTGCCGGCAGCCTGAACATGGGCGGATCTAATGAAAAACTGTTTTTT. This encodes CAGSLNMGGSNEKLFF.

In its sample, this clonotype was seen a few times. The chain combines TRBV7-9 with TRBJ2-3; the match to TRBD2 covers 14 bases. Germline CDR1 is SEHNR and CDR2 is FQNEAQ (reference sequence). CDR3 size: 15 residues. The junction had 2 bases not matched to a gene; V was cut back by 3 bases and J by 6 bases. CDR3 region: CASSFGTSGGDTQYF. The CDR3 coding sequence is TGTGCCAGCAGCTTCGGGACTAGCGGGGGTGATACGCAGTATTTT.